The T cell receptor gamma chain described here comes from a study of Vδ1+ human thymocytes. Whole-study results and caveats: Donors shared many TRG clonotypes but few TRD clonotypes. Bulk data may be misread because of unexpected Vdelta2 sequences. Thymic TRG and TRD repertoires appeared highly polyclonal, with Gaussian CDR3 length distributions. Unlike peripheral blood Vdelta1+ controls, thymic delta-chain sequences included roughly 18% Vdelta2 and few Vdelta3.

Sequences come from RNA converted to cDNA by reverse transcription. CDR3 amplicons came from multiplex PCR with pooled V-gene forward and constant-region reverse primers. TCRdb reapplied CATT to the multiplex PCR reads. Of about 27,000 gamma-chain clones in the sample, roughly 20% were seen once. The sorted cells were CD3+ Vdelta1+ Vdelta2- thymocytes from alphabeta-depleted thymus. In germline, CDR1 is EGSNGY, CDR2 YDSYNSKV. Trimming cost V 1 base and J 5 bases; bases outside gene matches: 5. The CDR3 totals 13 residues. This clone occurred a few times. Its specificity is unknown. Other DNA variants within this sample encode the same CDR3.

The V gene is TRGV2, the J gene TRGJ1 or TRGJ2. The sequence derives from a boy in the first two years of life who had congenital heart surgery. Sequencing used Vdelta1+ gamma-delta thymocytes from the thymus. This sample's subset: FACS-sorted CD3+ TCRalphabeta- TCRVdelta1+ TCRVdelta2- thymocytes. The CDR3 bases are TGTGCCACCTGGGACGGCAGGGATTATAAGAAACTCTTT. It specifies CATWDGRDYKKLF.